The 2 T cell receptor beta chains reported below all come from one sample, sequenced in a study of cytomegalovirus exposure and HLA in healthy donors. Researchers ran the PCR with 60 Vbeta and 13 Jbeta primers. The method was immunoSEQ multiplex PCR; TCRdb's version includes in-frame clones alone and lacks a portion of them. The table includes around 150,000 clones, 66% detected once. The sequenced material came from PBMCs. The receptors shown here come from a woman in her sixties in good health and CMV-seronegative.

The chain employs TRBV13 and TRBJ2-7; the D is unclear. Trimming removed 6 bases at V and 3 bases at J, with 12 bases between. The CDR3 extends over 13 amino acids. Germline-derived CDR1 and CDR2 are PRHDT and FYEKMQ (reference sequence). The CDR3 DNA reads TGTGCCAGCAGTAAATCGCCGGGCTACGAGCAGTACTTC. Protein: CASSKSPGYEQYF.

The rearrangement uses TRBV28 and TRBJ1-3; TRBD1 matches 9 bases. The CDR3 totals 15 residues. Germline CDR1 is MDHEN and CDR2 is SYDVKM. The J segment lost 2 bases and the V segment lost 1 base, leaving 0 bases of the junction unmatched. Written as DNA, the CDR3 is TGTGCCAGCAGTTTATACAGGGGGCCTGGAAACACCATATATTTT. Translation gives CASSLYRGPGNTIYF. Using reference TRBV28 and TRBJ1-3 for the parts outside the CDR3, the full variable domain is DVKVTQSSRYLVKRTGEKVFLECVQDMDHENMFWYRQDPGLGLRLIYFSYDVKMKEKGDIPEGYSVSREKKERFSLILESASTNQTSMYLCASSLYRGPGNTIYFGEGSWLTVV.